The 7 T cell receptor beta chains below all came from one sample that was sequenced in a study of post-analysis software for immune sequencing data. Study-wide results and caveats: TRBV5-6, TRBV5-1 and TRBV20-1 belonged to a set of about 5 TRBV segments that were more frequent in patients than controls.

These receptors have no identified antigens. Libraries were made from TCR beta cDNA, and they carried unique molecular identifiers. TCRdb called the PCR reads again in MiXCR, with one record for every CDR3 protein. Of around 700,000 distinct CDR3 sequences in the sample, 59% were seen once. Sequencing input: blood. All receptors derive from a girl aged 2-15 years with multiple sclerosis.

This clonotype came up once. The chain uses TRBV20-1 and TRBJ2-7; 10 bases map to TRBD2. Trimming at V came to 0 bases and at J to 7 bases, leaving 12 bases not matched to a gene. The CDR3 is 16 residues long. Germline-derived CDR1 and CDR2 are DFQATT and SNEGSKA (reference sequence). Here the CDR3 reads CSARDSALAGDIEQYF. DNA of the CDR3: TGCAGTGCTAGAGATTCCGCCCTAGCGGGAGACATTGAGCAGTACTTC.

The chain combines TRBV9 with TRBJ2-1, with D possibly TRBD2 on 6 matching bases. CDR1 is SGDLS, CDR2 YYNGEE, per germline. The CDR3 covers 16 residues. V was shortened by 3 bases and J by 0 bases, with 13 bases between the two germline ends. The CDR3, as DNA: TGTGCCAGCAGCGAGGGACTGATGAGCTCCTACAATGAGCAGTTCTTC. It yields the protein CASSEGLMSSYNEQFF.

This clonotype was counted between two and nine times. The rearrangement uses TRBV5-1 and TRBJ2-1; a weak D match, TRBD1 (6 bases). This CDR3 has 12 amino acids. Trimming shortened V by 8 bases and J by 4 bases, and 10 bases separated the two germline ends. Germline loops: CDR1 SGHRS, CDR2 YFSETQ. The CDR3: CASQTGYNEQFF. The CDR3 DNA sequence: TGCGCCAGTCAGACAGGATACAATGAGCAGTTCTTC.

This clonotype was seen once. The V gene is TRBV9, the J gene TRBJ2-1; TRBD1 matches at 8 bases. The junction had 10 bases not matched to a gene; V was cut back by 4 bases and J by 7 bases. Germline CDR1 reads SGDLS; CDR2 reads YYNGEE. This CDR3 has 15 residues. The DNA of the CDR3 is TGTGCCAGCAGCCCTCAGAGACAGGGGAGGAATGAGCAGTTCTTC. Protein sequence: CASSPQRQGRNEQFF.

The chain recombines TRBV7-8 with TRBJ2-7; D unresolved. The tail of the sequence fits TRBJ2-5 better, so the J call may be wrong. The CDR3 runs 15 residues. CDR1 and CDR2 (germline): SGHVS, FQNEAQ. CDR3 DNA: TGTGCCAGCAGCTTAGGCCTCAGCTGGAAGGAGACCCAGTACTTC. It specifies CASSLGLSWKETQYF.

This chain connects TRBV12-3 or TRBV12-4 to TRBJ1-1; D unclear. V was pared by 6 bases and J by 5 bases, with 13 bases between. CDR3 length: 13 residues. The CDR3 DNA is TGTGCCAGCAGCCCGACCGGGGAAACTGAAGCTTTCTTT. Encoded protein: CASSPTGETEAFF.

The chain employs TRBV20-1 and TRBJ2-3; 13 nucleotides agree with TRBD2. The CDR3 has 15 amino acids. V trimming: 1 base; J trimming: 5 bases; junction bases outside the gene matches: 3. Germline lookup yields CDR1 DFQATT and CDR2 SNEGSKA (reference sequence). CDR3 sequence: CSARGTSGGLDTQYF. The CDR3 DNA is TGCAGTGCTAGAGGGACTAGCGGGGGCCTAGATACGCAGTATTTT.